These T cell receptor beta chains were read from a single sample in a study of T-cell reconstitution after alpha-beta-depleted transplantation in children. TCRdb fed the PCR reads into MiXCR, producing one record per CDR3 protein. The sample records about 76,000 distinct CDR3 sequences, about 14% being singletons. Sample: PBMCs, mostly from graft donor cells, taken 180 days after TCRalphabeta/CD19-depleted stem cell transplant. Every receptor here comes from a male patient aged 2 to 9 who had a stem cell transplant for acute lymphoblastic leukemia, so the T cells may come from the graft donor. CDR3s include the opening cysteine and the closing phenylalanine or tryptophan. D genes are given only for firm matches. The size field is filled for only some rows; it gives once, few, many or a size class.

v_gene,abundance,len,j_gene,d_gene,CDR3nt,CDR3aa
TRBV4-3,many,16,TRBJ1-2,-,TGCGCCAGCAGCCAAGACGGCCTTAAGGGGCTGGATGGCTACACCTTC,CASSQDGLKGLDGYTF
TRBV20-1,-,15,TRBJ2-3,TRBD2,TGCAGTGCTAGTTCGGGACTAGCGGACACAGATACGCAGTATTTT,CSASSGLADTDTQYF
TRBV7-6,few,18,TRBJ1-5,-,TGTGCCAGCAGCTTAGCGCCGGGAGACAGCCGGGGCAATCAGCCCCAGCATTTT,CASSLAPGDSRGNQPQHF
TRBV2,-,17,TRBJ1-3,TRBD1,TGTGCCAGCAGTGAAAGGGGGACAGGGAGATTTGGAAACACCATATATTTT,CASSERGTGRFGNTIYF
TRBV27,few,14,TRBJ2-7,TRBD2,TGTGCCAGCAGTTTACCGGGACTAGCGAGGGAGCAGTACTTC,CASSLPGLAREQYF
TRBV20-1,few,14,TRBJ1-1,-,TGCAGTGCTAGGCGGTTTGGGCCTGCCACTGAAGCTTTCTTT,CSARRFGPATEAFF
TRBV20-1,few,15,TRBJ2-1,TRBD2,TGCAGTGCTAGTTTTAGCGGGGGACCCAATTGGGAGCAGTTCTTC,CSASFSGGPNWEQFF
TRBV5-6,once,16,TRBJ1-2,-,TGTGCCAGCAGCTTGGAGGAGGCAGGGGAGACCTATGGCTACACCTTC,CASSLEEAGETYGYTF
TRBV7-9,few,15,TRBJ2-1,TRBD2,TGTGCCAGCAGCATTAGCGGGCCCTCCTACAATGAGCAGTTCTTC,CASSISGPSYNEQFF
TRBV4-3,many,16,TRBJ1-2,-,TGCGCCAGCAGCCATGGCGGTGCCGCTTCCGTTTATGGCTACACCTTC,CASSHGGAASVYGYTF
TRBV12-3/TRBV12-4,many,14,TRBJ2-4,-,TGTGCCAGCAGTTTGGACAGAGCCAAAAACATTCAGTACTTC,CASSLDRAKNIQYF
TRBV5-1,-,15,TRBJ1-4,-,TGCGCCAGCAGCTTAGGACAACAGTCCAATGAAAAACTGTTTTTT,CASSLGQQSNEKLFF
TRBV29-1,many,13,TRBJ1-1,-,TGCAGCGTTGAAGTGGTCAGGGGCACTGAAGCTTTCTTT,CSVEVVRGTEAFF
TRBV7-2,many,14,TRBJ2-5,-,TGTGCCAGCAGCTTTGGGGGTGTACAAGAGACCCAGTACTTC,CASSFGGVQETQYF
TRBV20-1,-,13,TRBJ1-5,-,TGCAGTGCTATCCAGGGTGTGGAACAGCCCCAGCATTTT,CSAIQGVEQPQHF
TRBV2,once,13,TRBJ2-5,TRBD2,TGTGCCAGCGAACTAGCGGGGGGTGGGACCCAGTACTTC,CASELAGGGTQYF
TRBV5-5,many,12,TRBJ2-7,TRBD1,TGTGCCAGCAGCCGGGACAGGTACGAGCAGTACTTC,CASSRDRYEQYF
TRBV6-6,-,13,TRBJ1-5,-,TGTGCCGGACGATCGACAGAGCATCAGCCCCATCATTTT,CAGRSTEHQPHHF
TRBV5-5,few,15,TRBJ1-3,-,TGTGCCAGCAGCTTGGAGCCCTATGCGACTAACACCATATATTTT,CASSLEPYATNTIYF
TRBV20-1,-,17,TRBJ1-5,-,TGCAGTGTTTGTGGCCAGGGACCGGGCCTCAGGAATCAGCCCCAGCATTTT,CSVCGQGPGLRNQPQHF
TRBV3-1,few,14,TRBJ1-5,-,TGTGCCAGCAGCCAAGCACAGGGCGGAGCGCCCCAGCATTTT,CASSQAQGGAPQHF
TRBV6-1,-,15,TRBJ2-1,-,TGTGCCAGCACCTCGGACTTTAGCTCCTACAATGAGCAGTTCTTC,CASTSDFSSYNEQFF
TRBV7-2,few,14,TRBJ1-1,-,TGTGCCAGCAGCTCCACTCGGGGGAACACTGAAGCTTTCTTT,CASSSTRGNTEAFF
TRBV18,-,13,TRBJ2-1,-,TGTGCCAGCTCACCGGCTCCCTACAATGAGCAGTTCTTC,CASSPAPYNEQFF
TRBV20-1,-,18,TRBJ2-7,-,TGCAGTGCTAGTGGTCTCGGGGGCCAGGGGCGACGTCCGTACGAGCAGTACTTC,CSASGLGGQGRRPYEQYF
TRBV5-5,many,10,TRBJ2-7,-,TGTGCCAGCAGCTTGGACGAGCAGTACTTC,CASSLDEQYF
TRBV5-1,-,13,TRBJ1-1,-,TGCGCCAGCAGCGCAGGACGGAACACTGAAGCTTTCTTT,CASSAGRNTEAFF
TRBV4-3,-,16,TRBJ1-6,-,TGCGCCAGCAGCCAAGCAGGAGCTGCTTATAATTCACCCCTCCACTTT,CASSQAGAAYNSPLHF
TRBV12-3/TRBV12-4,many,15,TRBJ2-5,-,TGTGCCAGCACTCCGGGACCCAGACGTGGTGAGACCCAGTACTTC,CASTPGPRRGETQYF
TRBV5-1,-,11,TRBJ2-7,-,TGCGCCAGCAGCTTGCGGGGGGAGCAGTACTTC,CASSLRGEQYF
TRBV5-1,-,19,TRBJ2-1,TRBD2,TGCGCCAGCAGCTTGGGTCTAGCGGGAGGCCCTAGGGCCTACAATGAGCAGTTCTTC,CASSLGLAGGPRAYNEQFF
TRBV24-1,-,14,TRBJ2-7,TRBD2,TGTGCCACCAGTGACAACAGCGGGAGCTACGAGCAGTACTTC,CATSDNSGSYEQYF
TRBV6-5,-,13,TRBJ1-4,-,TGTGCCAGCAGTTACGGTCGTTGGGAAAAACTGTTTTTT,CASSYGRWEKLFF